This is a list of T cell receptor beta chains from one sample in a study of STAT5B mutations in CD4+ large granular lymphocyte leukemia. Using immunoSEQ multiplex PCR, the repertoire was profiled, and TCRdb retains in-frame clones only, with some absent. The sample consists of approximately 30,000 clones, around 81% of them appearing once. The sequenced sample was CD4+ T cells from blood buffy coats. These receptors were taken from a human donor in good health. The CDR3 runs from the conserved cysteine through the conserved F or W. The D gene is left open where the match is weak. Where a row states a size, it is once, few, many or the class of an expanded clone; other rows omit it.

clone_size: .
v_call: TRBV10-3
j_call: TRBJ2-7
d_call: TRBD2
cdr3_aa: CAISRTSGIVVDEQYF
cdr3_nt: TGTGCCATCAGCCGGACTAGCGGGATAGTCGTGGACGAGCAGTACTTC

clone_size: .
v_call: TRBV10-2
j_call: TRBJ2-7
d_call: .
cdr3_aa: CASRDTRRASYEQYF
cdr3_nt: TGCGCCAGCAGAGACACCCGACGGGCCTCCTACGAGCAGTACTTC

clone_size: once
v_call: TRBV5-4
j_call: TRBJ2-3
d_call: .
cdr3_aa: CASSLASTILISTDTQYF
cdr3_nt: TGTGCCAGCAGCTTGGCCTCGACGATCCTGATTAGCACAGATACGCAGTATTTT

clone_size: .
v_call: TRBV10-3
j_call: TRBJ1-4
d_call: TRBD1
cdr3_aa: CAISGQGVGEKLFF
cdr3_nt: TGTGCCATCAGTGGACAGGGGGTGGGTGAAAAACTGTTTTTT

clone_size: .
v_call: TRBV5-1
j_call: TRBJ2-7
d_call: TRBD1
cdr3_aa: CASSNSAGTGGIYEQYF
cdr3_nt: TGCGCCAGCAGCAATTCAGCCGGGACAGGGGGAATCTACGAGCAGTACTTC

clone_size: .
v_call: TRBV28
j_call: TRBJ2-2
d_call: TRBD2
cdr3_aa: CASSPGLAGRGANTGELFF
cdr3_nt: TGTGCCAGCAGCCCAGGACTAGCGGGGAGGGGAGCGAACACCGGGGAGCTGTTTTTT

clone_size: .
v_call: TRBV30
j_call: TRBJ2-5
d_call: .
cdr3_aa: CAWSVKETQYF
cdr3_nt: TGTGCCTGGAGTGTAAAAGAGACCCAGTACTTC

clone_size: .
v_call: TRBV7-8
j_call: TRBJ2-7
d_call: .
cdr3_aa: CASSYNRANGEQYF
cdr3_nt: TGTGCCAGCAGTTACAACAGGGCTAATGGCGAGCAGTACTTC

clone_size: .
v_call: TRBV18
j_call: TRBJ2-6
d_call: .
cdr3_aa: CASSLDTSGANVLTF
cdr3_nt: TGTGCCAGCTCCCTAGACACCTCTGGGGCCAACGTCCTGACTTTC

clone_size: .
v_call: TRBV6-1
j_call: TRBJ2-1
d_call: .
cdr3_aa: CASSEALGASVNNEQFF
cdr3_nt: TGTGCCAGCAGTGAGGCGCTCGGGGCTAGCGTAAACAATGAGCAGTTCTTC

clone_size: .
v_call: TRBV28
j_call: TRBJ1-2
d_call: TRBD1
cdr3_aa: CASSIGPGQVFGYTF
cdr3_nt: TGTGCCAGCAGTATCGGACCGGGACAGGTTTTTGGCTACACCTTC

clone_size: .
v_call: TRBV5-4
j_call: TRBJ2-1
d_call: TRBD2
cdr3_aa: CASSLVVTSDNEQFF
cdr3_nt: TGTGCCAGCAGCTTGGTCGTGACTAGCGACAATGAGCAGTTCTTC

clone_size: .
v_call: TRBV19
j_call: TRBJ1-1
d_call: .
cdr3_aa: CASSPRPDGNTEAFF
cdr3_nt: TGTGCCAGTAGTCCGCGCCCGGATGGGAACACTGAAGCTTTCTTT

clone_size: .
v_call: TRBV11-2
j_call: TRBJ1-2
d_call: .
cdr3_aa: CASSSLRHRSYGYTF
cdr3_nt: TGTGCCAGCAGCTCCCTTAGACACAGGAGTTATGGCTACACCTTC

clone_size: .
v_call: TRBV7-6
j_call: TRBJ2-2
d_call: TRBD1
cdr3_aa: CASSLEGQGELFF
cdr3_nt: TGTGCCAGCAGCTTAGAGGGACAGGGGGAGCTGTTTTTT

clone_size: .
v_call: TRBV10-3
j_call: TRBJ1-2
d_call: .
cdr3_aa: CAISQSRDSGGYTF
cdr3_nt: TGTGCCATCAGTCAATCCCGGGACTCCGGGGGCTACACCTTC

clone_size: .
v_call: TRBV19
j_call: TRBJ1-1
d_call: TRBD1
cdr3_aa: CARIQGDTEAFF
cdr3_nt: TGTGCCAGGATACAGGGGGACACTGAAGCTTTCTTT

clone_size: .
v_call: TRBV27
j_call: TRBJ2-3
d_call: TRBD2
cdr3_aa: CASSLTSGFDDTQYF
cdr3_nt: TGTGCCAGCAGTTTGACTAGCGGGTTTGATGATACGCAGTATTTT

clone_size: .
v_call: TRBV2
j_call: TRBJ2-3
d_call: .
cdr3_aa: CASSPMGGNTDTQYF
cdr3_nt: TGTGCCAGCAGCCCGATGGGGGGCAACACAGATACGCAGTATTTT